A single sample is the source of the 5 T cell receptor beta chains below, sequenced in a study of T cell responses to AZD1222 COVID-19 vaccine. Measured with immunoSEQ multiplex PCR; TCRdb has only the in-frame clones, and not every one. Of 110,000 or so clones listed, more than 75% are singletons. The sample here was peripheral blood, taken on day 0 of AZD1222 vaccination. The receptors here all came from an adult in good health.

The CDR3 DNA reads TGTGCCTGGAGTCCCGGACAGGGCCGGGGCTACACCTTC. Protein product: CAWSPGQGRGYTF. The chain carries TRBV30 and TRBJ1-2, with TRBD1 matching 8 bases. The trim removed 2 bases at V and 8 bases at J, leaving 7 bases unmatched. Germline CDR1 is GTSNPN and CDR2 is SVGIG (reference sequence). This CDR3 is built from 13 residues.

V is TRBV29-1 and J is TRBJ1-1; 7 bases align to TRBD1. Germline loops: CDR1 SQVTM, CDR2 ANQGSEA. Losses at the gene ends were 7 bases for V and 7 bases for J; bases not matched to a gene: 9. The CDR3 spans 12 residues. The chain's CDR3 is CSEKTGMDEAFF. For the CDR3, the DNA is TGCAGCGAAAAGACAGGGATGGATGAAGCTTTCTTT.

The rearrangement links TRBV19 to TRBJ1-3; D not certain. CDR1 is LNHDA and CDR2 is SQIVND in the germline V gene (reference sequence). The germline V and J ends were trimmed by 7 bases and 7 bases, with 17 bases remaining between them. The CDR3 is 14 residues long. Here the CDR3 reads CASTMGGRTNTIYF. The CDR3 nucleotides are TGTGCCAGTACCATGGGAGGGCGGACGAACACCATATATTTT.

This chain connects TRBV5-5 to TRBJ2-7; possible D gene TRBD1, 6 bases. CDR1 and CDR2 (germline): SGHKS, YYEKEE (reference sequence). This CDR3 comprises 13 residues. Trimming pared 3 bases from V and 0 bases from J, leaving 7 bases between. The CDR3 protein is CASSSDSSYEQYF. The CDR3 DNA reads as TGTGCCAGCAGCTCGGACAGCTCCTACGAGCAGTACTTC. Filled out from reference TRBV5-5 and TRBJ2-7, the complete variable domain reads DAGVTQSPTHLIKTRGQQVTLRCSPISGHKSVSWYQQVLGQGPQFIFQYYEKEERGRGNFPDRFSARQFPNYSSELNVNALLLGDSALYLCASSSDSSYEQYFGPGTRLTVT.

This clone was seen a few times. The gene calls are TRBV7-3 and TRBJ2-6; D unclear. V dropped 0 bases and J dropped 7 bases, with 7 bases sitting between them. The CDR3 length is 14 residues. Germline-derived CDR1 and CDR2 are SGHTA and FQGTGA. The CDR3 coding sequence is TGTGCCAGCAGCTTAACGGGCGGAGCCAACGTCCTGACTTTC. This sequence encodes CASSLTGGANVLTF.